The source of this T cell receptor (beta chain) is a study of blood T cells in healthy people across ages (dated by TCRdb to the mid-2010s). Regarding the research as a whole: Template switching captured roughly one uniquely barcoded TCR beta cDNA molecule per two T cells in model experiments. Donors of different ages were randomly distributed across sequencing lanes to avoid experimental bias. The study analyzed two additional independent replicas of 1 million unique cDNA reads from the same blood draw for two donors, one aged 18 to 30 and one aged 80 or older. The donors were divided into four age groups: young (average around 16 years), middle-aged (approximately 42), aged (under 70) and long-lived (roughly 82). Age-related changes in TCR beta repertoire diversity were measured in the study by deep sequencing normalized with unique cDNA molecular identifiers.

Reading from cysteine to phenylalanine, the CDR3 counts 17 amino acids. CDR3 DNA only is kept here, 51 bases in frame from base 1. Germline trimming amounts to 0 bases on V and 7 bases on J, with 10 as the count of junction bases outside the gene matches. The CDR1 and CDR2 encoded by the germline V gene are SGHTA and FQGNSA. With respect to this clonotype: Its specific antigen is unknown. There are no base qualities to consult, and no much larger clone falls within one base.

Overall study results and their limits: Compared with the aged group, the long-lived group had more naive CD4+ T cells, fewer expanded clones and increased TCR diversity, suggesting age selection. Because the CMV infection status of the donors was unknown, age-related changes in expanded clonotypes may potentially have been confounded. The percentage of naive T cells measured by flow cytometry correlated strongly with observed TCR beta diversity. As age increased, observed TCR beta diversity per million T cells dropped in a roughly linear way, and a significant reduction was already evident by age about 40. Conclusive comparison of naive and antigen-experienced compartments was prevented by the profiling of bulk unsorted PBMCs. Estimates of total diversity based on one million sequenced T cells were considered lower bounds and underestimates.

Donors were about 36 systemically healthy Caucasian individuals from Russia aged roughly 6 to 90 years. Each donor gave 8 to 10 milliliters of peripheral blood, collected into EDTA-treated Vacutainer tubes. Ficoll-Paque density-gradient centrifugation was used to isolate PBMCs, with at least 7 million per sample. Total RNA was extracted from PBMCs with Trizol reagent, with at least 5 micrograms obtained per sample. For every donor, an aliquot of PBMCs went through flow cytometry to measure the percentages of naive CD45RAhigh/CD27high T cells. The method was 5' RACE. Sequencing used an Illumina HiSeq 2500. A second about 7 to 12 cycle PCR used a sample-barcoded 5' primer and a J-beta primer mix. Each TCR beta cDNA molecule received a unique molecular identifier from a template-switch 5' adaptor carrying 12 random nucleotides. Each sample yielded at least 2.5 million CDR3-containing paired-end reads. The Mint cDNA synthesis kit, primed by a TRBC-specific oligonucleotide, was used to synthesize first-strand cDNA from all RNA. Following uracil-DNA glycosylase treatment, a first 18-cycle PCR with universal primers M1SS and BC2_uni_R was performed on all cDNA. In the authors' own workflow: For normalization, 1 million high-quality reads were randomly selected from each sample, with every read carrying a distinct molecular identifier. Reads sharing molecular identifiers were discarded rather than binned into consensus sequences. MiTCR, run with a Q25 quality threshold and the strictest error-elimination algorithm, handled CDR3 identification, clonotype clustering and error correction. A nonparametric unseen species model with Euler transformation was used to estimate lower-bound total TCR beta diversity. TCRdb's own reprocessing of the public reads used fastp at Q25 and MiXCR and kept productive beta chains. Each CDR3 protein appears once, grouped with its most common genes and DNA. None of the V and J calls come from the authors' own analysis; TCRdb made them. This sample is represented by some 780,000 distinct CDR3 sequences; around 50% of them were singletons. The ten biggest clones cover roughly 24% of the sample.

This chain is built from TRBV7-2 and TRBJ2-1; a stretch of 9 junction bases matches TRBD2. The receptor comes from a man aged 35 to 55 in good health. Sequences were obtained from blood. The nucleotides are TGTGCCAGCAGCTTAGCCAGGATAGCGGGAGTGGGGAATGAGCAGTTCTTC. The resulting protein is CASSLARIAGVGNEQFF.